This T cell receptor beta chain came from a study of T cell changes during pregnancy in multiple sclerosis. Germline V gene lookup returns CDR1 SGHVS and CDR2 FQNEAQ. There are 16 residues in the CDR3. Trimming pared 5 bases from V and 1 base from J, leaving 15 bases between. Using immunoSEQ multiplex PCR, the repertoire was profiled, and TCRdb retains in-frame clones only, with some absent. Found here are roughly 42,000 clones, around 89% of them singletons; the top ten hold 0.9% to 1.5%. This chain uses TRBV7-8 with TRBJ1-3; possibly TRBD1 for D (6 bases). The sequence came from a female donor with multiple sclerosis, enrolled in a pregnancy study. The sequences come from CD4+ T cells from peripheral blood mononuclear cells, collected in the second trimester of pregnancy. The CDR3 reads CASSPRLQGSGNTIYF. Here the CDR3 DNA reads TGTGCCAGCAGCCCGCGGCTTCAGGGGTCTGGAAACACCATATATTTT.